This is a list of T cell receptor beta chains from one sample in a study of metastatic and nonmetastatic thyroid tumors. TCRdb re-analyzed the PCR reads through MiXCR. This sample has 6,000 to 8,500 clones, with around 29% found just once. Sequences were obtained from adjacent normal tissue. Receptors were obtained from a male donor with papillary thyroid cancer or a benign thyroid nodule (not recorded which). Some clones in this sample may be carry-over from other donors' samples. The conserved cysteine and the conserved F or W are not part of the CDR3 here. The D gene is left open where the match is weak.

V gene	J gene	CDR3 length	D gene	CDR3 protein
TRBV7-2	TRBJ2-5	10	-	ASSLEGWAQY
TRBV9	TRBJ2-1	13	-	ASSVVPVGGNEQF
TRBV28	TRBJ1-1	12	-	ASSPPRTVLGAF
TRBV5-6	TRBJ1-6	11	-	ASRRQTNSPLH
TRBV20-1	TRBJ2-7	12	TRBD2	SARDQTSSYEQY
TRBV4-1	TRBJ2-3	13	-	ASSLRTDSADTQY
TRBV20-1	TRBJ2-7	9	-	SARGTYEQY
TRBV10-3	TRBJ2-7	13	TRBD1	AIVEGTGGRYEQY
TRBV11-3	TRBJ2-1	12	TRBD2	ASSSRTSGNEQF
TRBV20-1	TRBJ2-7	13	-	SAPGRGSLSYEQY
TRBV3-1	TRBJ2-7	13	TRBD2	ASSPGLAGRYEQY
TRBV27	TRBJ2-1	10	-	ASSLDGNEQF
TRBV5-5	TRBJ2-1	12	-	ASSARGLYNEQF
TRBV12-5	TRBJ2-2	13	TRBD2	ASTLTSETTGELF
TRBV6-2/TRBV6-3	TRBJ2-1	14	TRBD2	ASSYSGTTWGNEQF
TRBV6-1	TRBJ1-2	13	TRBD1	ASSEGQGTNYGYT
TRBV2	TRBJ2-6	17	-	ASSEEGRAFLSGANVLT
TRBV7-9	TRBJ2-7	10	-	ASSLLSDKQY
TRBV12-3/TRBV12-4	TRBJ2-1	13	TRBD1	ASSPTGGTYNEQF
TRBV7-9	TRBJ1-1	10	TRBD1	ASSTGDTEAF
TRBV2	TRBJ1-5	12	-	ASSDQGGNQPQH
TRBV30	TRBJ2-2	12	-	AWSGVANTGELF
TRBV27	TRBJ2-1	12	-	ASTLRGPRNEQF
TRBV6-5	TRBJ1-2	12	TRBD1	ASSYSDRGPPYT
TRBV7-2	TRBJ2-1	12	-	ASSKTVGEDEQF
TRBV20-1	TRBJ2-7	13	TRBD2	SARGTSGRYYEQY
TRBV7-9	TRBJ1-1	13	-	ATSSSGARNTEAF
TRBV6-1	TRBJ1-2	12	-	ASSETGASSGYT
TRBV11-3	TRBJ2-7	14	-	ASSLESGGGDYEQY
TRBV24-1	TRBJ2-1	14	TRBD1	ATSDAPGQGDNEQF
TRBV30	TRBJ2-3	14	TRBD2	AWSGSGRGSTDTQY
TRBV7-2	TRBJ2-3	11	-	ASSLLGTDTQY
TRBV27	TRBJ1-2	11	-	ASSLKGVSGYT
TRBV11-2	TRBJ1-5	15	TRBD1	ASSLGMTGASNQPQH
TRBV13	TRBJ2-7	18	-	ASSPQVSTSMRASDDEQY
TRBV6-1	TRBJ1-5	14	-	ASSEFLGADNQPQH
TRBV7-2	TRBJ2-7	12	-	ASSSGGPSYEQY
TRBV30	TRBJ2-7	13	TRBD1	AWSVAGTGMREQY
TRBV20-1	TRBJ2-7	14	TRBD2	SARATTGTSGNEQY
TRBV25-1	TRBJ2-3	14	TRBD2	ASSEGVAGGRDTQY
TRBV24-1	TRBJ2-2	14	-	ATSRSPGHNTGELF
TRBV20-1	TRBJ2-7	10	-	SARGSSYEQY
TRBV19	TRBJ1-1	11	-	ASTPPPVTEAF
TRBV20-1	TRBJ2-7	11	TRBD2	SASGAGGTERY
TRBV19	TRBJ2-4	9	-	ASSAPGLQY
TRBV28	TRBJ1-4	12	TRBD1	ASSLDRTIEKLF
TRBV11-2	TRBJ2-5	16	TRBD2	ASSLVGLAGGPQETQY
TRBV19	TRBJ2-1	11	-	ASSIEEGYEQF
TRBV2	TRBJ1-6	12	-	ASCASTRNSHLH
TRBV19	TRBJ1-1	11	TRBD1	ASSRGQGAEAF
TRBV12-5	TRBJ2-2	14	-	ASGLETEPSAGELF
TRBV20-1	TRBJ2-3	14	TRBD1	SARFQGETGTDTQY
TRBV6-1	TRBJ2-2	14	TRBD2	ASTLGEGCRTGELF
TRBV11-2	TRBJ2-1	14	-	ASSSRAIGSHNEQF